Listed here are 2 T cell receptor beta chains from one sample, sequenced in a study of cytomegalovirus exposure and HLA in healthy donors. TCRdb keeps only in-frame clones here, not all; method: immunoSEQ multiplex PCR. The data show roughly 200,000 clones, 86% seen once. Sequenced input: PBMCs. The receptors originated from a man aged 30 to 45 in good health and CMV-seropositive.

The chain recombines TRBV29-1 with TRBJ2-1; tentative D call: TRBD1 (6 bases). The CDR3 sequence is 14 residues long. The germline V gene encodes CDR1 SQVTM and CDR2 ANQGSEA. The V end lost 0 bases, the J end lost 12 bases, and 18 bases lay between the germline ends. The CDR3 sequence: CSVEEGANGLGQFF. The CDR3 bases are TGCAGCGTTGAAGAGGGGGCAAATGGTCTGGGGCAGTTCTTC.

V gene TRBV5-6 combines with J gene TRBJ1-6; maybe TRBD1 (6 bases). This CDR3 comprises 18 residues. V lost 2 bases and J lost 2, with 17 bases in between. CDR1 is SGHDT, CDR2 YYEEEE, per germline. CDR3 sequence reads: CASSFPQGYGTYNSPLHF. The CDR3 region has the DNA TGTGCCAGCAGCTTTCCGCAGGGGTACGGGACCTATAATTCACCCCTCCACTTT.